This is a list of T cell receptor beta chains from one sample in a study of beta chain features in type 1 diabetes. The table came from immunoSEQ multiplex PCR; TCRdb's copy has only in-frame clones and leaves some out. The data contain roughly 380,000 clones, about 19% of them seen just once; the ten biggest clones take up around 0.045%. The sequenced sample was naive CD4+ T cells from blood. These receptors originate from a woman between 18 and 29 years old in good health. Both conserved end residues are part of each CDR3. Each record gives: J gene, D gene, V gene, clone size, CDR3 protein, CDR3 DNA. D genes are given only for firm matches. Some rows mark clone size as missing; the rest say once, few, many or name a class of expanded clone.

TRBJ2-7,TRBD1,TRBV5-6,NA,CASSPGQGREQYF,TGTGCCAGCAGTCCGGGACAGGGGCGAGAGCAGTACTTC
TRBJ2-1,TRBD2,TRBV18,few,CASSSTSAVLRPRTTYNEQFF,TGTGCCAGCTCTTCGACTAGCGCTGTCCTCCGTCCCAGGACTACCTACAATGAGCAGTTCTTC
TRBJ2-7,TRBD1,TRBV7-2,few,CASSWTGIYEQYF,TGTGCCAGCAGCTGGACAGGAATCTACGAGCAGTACTTC
TRBJ2-1,TRBD2,TRBV2,NA,CASSVLAGGYNEQFF,TGTGCCAGCAGTGTACTGGCGGGAGGGTACAATGAGCAGTTCTTC
TRBJ2-3,NA,TRBV20-1,NA,CSANRDTQYF,TGCAGTGCTAATAGAGATACGCAGTATTTT
TRBJ1-1,TRBD1,TRBV5-4,NA,CASSSRQGGTEAFF,TGTGCCAGCAGCTCTCGACAGGGAGGCACTGAAGCTTTCTTT
TRBJ1-1,TRBD1,TRBV29-1,NA,CSVADRGYTEAFF,TGCAGCGTGGCAGACAGGGGCTACACTGAAGCTTTCTTT
TRBJ1-4,TRBD1,TRBV2,NA,CASTRQGDKEKLFF,TGTGCCAGCACCCGACAGGGGGATAAAGAAAAACTGTTTTTT
TRBJ1-1,NA,TRBV5-6,few,CASSQDRNTEAFF,TGTGCCAGCAGCCAGGACAGGAACACTGAAGCTTTCTTT
TRBJ2-1,NA,TRBV5-4,NA,CASSLDGGAPYNEQFF,TGTGCCAGCAGCTTGGATGGGGGGGCACCCTACAATGAGCAGTTCTTC
TRBJ2-5,NA,TRBV7-9,NA,CASRQPGTHQETQYF,TGTGCCAGCAGGCAACCGGGAACACACCAGGAGACCCAGTACTTC
TRBJ1-2,NA,TRBV4-3,NA,CASSQANYGYTF,TGCGCCAGCAGCCAGGCCAACTATGGCTACACCTTC
TRBJ2-3,NA,TRBV28,NA,CASSSGQTTDTQYF,TGTGCCAGCAGTTCCGGACAGACCACAGATACGCAGTATTTT
TRBJ1-1,NA,TRBV29-1,few,CSVVPTLRRGTEAFF,TGCAGCGTTGTCCCCACACTTCGTCGAGGCACTGAAGCTTTCTTT
TRBJ2-5,NA,TRBV5-6,NA,CASSLVGLDSFLQETQYF,TGTGCCAGCAGCTTGGTGGGACTTGACTCCTTCTTACAAGAGACCCAGTACTTC
TRBJ1-2,NA,TRBV2,NA,CASSGRPDYGYTF,TGTGCCAGCAGTGGGAGACCTGACTATGGCTACACCTTC
TRBJ2-7,TRBD1,TRBV29-1,NA,CSVVPGQGYEQYF,TGCAGCGTTGTGCCGGGACAGGGCTACGAGCAGTACTTC
TRBJ2-7,NA,TRBV7-9,few,CASSWGDSREQYF,TGTGCCAGCAGCTGGGGCGACTCTCGGGAGCAGTACTTC
TRBJ2-4,TRBD1,TRBV7-8,NA,CASSLGDRIAKNIQYF,TGTGCCAGCAGCTTAGGGGACAGAATAGCCAAAAACATTCAGTACTTC
TRBJ1-1,NA,TRBV30,few,CAYGLLRMAFF,TGTGCCTACGGACTGTTAAGAATGGCTTTCTTT
TRBJ1-4,NA,TRBV2,few,CASTGQGTEKLFF,TGTGCCAGCACGGGCCAGGGGACTGAAAAACTGTTTTTT
TRBJ2-3,NA,TRBV9,few,CASSVGGTDTQYF,TGTGCCAGCAGCGTAGGAGGCACAGATACGCAGTATTTT
TRBJ2-7,NA,TRBV23-1,NA,CASSQHRPYEQYF,TGCGCCAGCAGTCAACACAGACCCTACGAGCAGTACTTC
TRBJ2-7,TRBD1,TRBV10-3,NA,CAISEEGARSEQYF,TGTGCCATCAGTGAGGAGGGGGCACGTAGCGAGCAGTACTTC
TRBJ2-1,TRBD2,TRBV20-1,few,CSAEGGGKQFF,TGCAGTGCAGAAGGCGGGGGGAAGCAGTTCTTC
TRBJ2-5,NA,TRBV7-9,few,CASSPLGGGETQYF,TGTGCCAGCAGCCCATTGGGCGGGGGCGAGACCCAGTACTTC